The sequence of this T cell receptor beta chain was determined in a study of cytomegalovirus exposure and HLA in healthy donors. Notes on the study in general: There were several of the most significant clusters that appeared linked to common viral pathogens in a later analysis.

On this clone: Its antigen is still unknown.

The PCR was carried out with 60 Vbeta primers and 13 Jbeta primers. TCRdb's table, derived via immunoSEQ multiplex PCR, lists solely in-frame clones and lacks some. The sample has about 140,000 clones, about 87% seen once. Per germline, CDR1 MDHEN and CDR2 SYDVKM. CDR3 size: 14 residues. V was cut by 2 bases and J by 3 bases, with 11 bases left in between. The sample comprised PBMCs. This clonotype originated in a woman younger than 45 in good health and CMV-seronegative. The V call is TRBV28, the J call TRBJ2-7, with a weak D call TRBD1 (5 bases). The CDR3 loop is CASSLMGRDYEQYF. The CDR3 nucleotides read TGTGCCAGCAGTTTAATGGGCAGGGACTACGAGCAGTACTTC. The whole variable domain, filled in from reference TRBV28 and TRBJ2-7, reads DVKVTQSSRYLVKRTGEKVFLECVQDMDHENMFWYRQDPGLGLRLIYFSYDVKMKEKGDIPEGYSVSREKKERFSLILESASTNQTSMYLCASSLMGRDYEQYFGPGTRLTVT.